The 8 T cell receptor beta chains listed next were all sequenced from one sample in a study of blood T cell repertoires in COVID-19. Sequencing used immunoSEQ multiplex PCR; TCRdb keeps in-frame clones, though not all of them. Of 200,000 to 250,000 clones in the sample, roughly four fifths were seen once. Sequenced input: peripheral blood. Receptors originate from a woman of 80 years or more with COVID-19, enrolled during active disease.

The chain combines TRBV28 with TRBJ2-1; 11 nucleotides align to TRBD2. Germline CDR1 reads MDHEN; CDR2 reads SYDVKM. Germline trimming cut 6 bases from V and 16 bases from J; bases unmatched to any gene: 14. The CDR3 runs to 14 residues. DNA of the CDR3: TGTGCCAGCAGACTAGGGCTAGCGGGGGGAGTAGGATTCTTC. It translates to CASRLGLAGGVGFF.

This chain links TRBV4-1 with TRBJ2-1; the D gene is possibly TRBD2 (6 bases). Trimming removed 1 base from V and 8 bases from J, with 15 bases in between. CDR3 size: 15 residues. The germline gives CDR1 MGHRA, CDR2 YSYEKL. This CDR3 reads CASSQASTSNYEQFF. CDR3 DNA sequence: TGCGCCAGCAGCCAAGCCTCCACTAGCAACTATGAGCAGTTCTTC.

The chain combines TRBV18 with TRBJ1-1; no clear D gene. The CDR3 is 15 amino acids. Germline-derived CDR1 and CDR2 are KGHSH and LQKENI. V lost 8 bases and J lost 0, with 16 bases in between. The DNA of the CDR3 is TGTGCCAGCCGCGGCGGCAATCATATGAACACTGAAGCTTTCTTT. Translation gives CASRGGNHMNTEAFF.

The rearrangement uses TRBV28 and TRBJ1-3, with no clear D. Trimming removed 7 bases at V and 0 bases at J, with 16 bases between. The CDR3 spans 16 residues. Germline V CDR1 and CDR2: MDHEN, SYDVKM. The CDR3 bases are TGTGCCAGCAACCAAAGAGAAGTCTACTCTGGAAACACCATATATTTT. Its protein is CASNQREVYSGNTIYF.

This sequence joins TRBV24-1 and TRBJ2-1, with 8 bases aligning to TRBD2. The CDR3 contains 14 residues. Germline V gene lookup returns CDR1 KGHDR and CDR2 SFDVKD. Trimming at V came to 3 bases and at J to 6 bases, leaving 3 bases not matched to a gene. The CDR3 coding sequence is TGTGCCACCAGTGATCGGACTAGCCTCAATGAGCAGTTCTTC. Translation: CATSDRTSLNEQFF.

This chain joins TRBV5-1 and TRBJ2-3; TRBD2 might be the D (5 bases). Germline V lookup: CDR1 SGHRS, CDR2 YFSETQ. V lost 4 bases to trimming and J lost 1 base, with 19 bases between them. The CDR3 extends over 17 amino acids. For the CDR3, the DNA is TGCGCCAGCAGCCAGACTGCGGGCGGTTTTCGCACAGATACGCAGTATTTT. Its translation is CASSQTAGGFRTDTQYF.

The J gene is TRBJ1-6, the V gene TRBV20-1, with no clear D. V was cut by 3 bases and J by 6 bases, with 9 bases left in between. Germline CDR1 is DFQATT and CDR2 is SNEGSKA (reference sequence). This CDR3 region has 13 residues. The CDR3 loop reads CSASHAGNSPLHF. The CDR3 nucleotides read TGCAGTGCTAGTCACGCGGGTAATTCACCCCTCCACTTT.

The chain combines TRBV7-3 with TRBJ2-1; weak D call: TRBD2 (7 bases). V lost 3 bases, J lost 5 bases, and 17 bases lay in between. The germline V gene encodes CDR1 SGHTA and CDR2 FQGTGA. This CDR3 has 16 amino acids. The CDR3 sequence: CASSFPPGGRDNEQFF. CDR3 in DNA: TGTGCCAGCAGCTTCCCCCCGGGGGGCCGGGACAATGAGCAGTTCTTC.